This TCR beta chain is drawn from a study of blood T cells in healthy people across ages. Isolation yielded PBMCs, at least 6 million per sample, in every case. The authors extracted at least 5 micrograms of total RNA per sample. Alongside a J-beta primer mix, a sample-barcoded 5' primer served in a second PCR lasting about 7 to 12 cycles. TCRdb ran MiXCR on the 5' RACE reads and lists one entry per CDR3 protein. In the table there are fewer than 1.5 million distinct CDR3 sequences, 42% of which are singletons. The receptor was derived from a woman aged 18-30 years in good health. The sample comprised blood.

CDR3 DNA sequence: TGCAGCGTTGAAGTTTCGAGTACAACTAATGAAAAACTGTTTTTT. It codes for CSVEVSSTTNEKLFF. This sequence joins TRBV29-1 and TRBJ1-4, with D uncertain. CDR3 length: 15 residues. The germline gives CDR1 SQVTM, CDR2 ANQGSEA. The V gene lost 1 base and the J gene lost 0 bases, with 9 bases spanning the gap.